This entry is about one TCR beta chain. The CDR3 length is 14 residues. Trimming took 0 bases from V and 3 from J; bases not matched to a gene: 2. CDR1 and CDR2 from the germline V gene are SGHNT and YENEEA. Assay: immunoSEQ multiplex PCR; the TCRdb copy retains only in-frame clones and omits some. The data show 290,000 or so clones, with 90% seen just once and about 4.5% held by the top ten. These data come from a study of blood T cell repertoires in COVID-19. Turning to the study itself: Sites in the United States, Italy and Spain provided acute and convalescent COVID-19 samples.

The specimen sequenced was PBMCs or T cells enriched from blood (not recorded which). V is TRBV11-3 and J is TRBJ2-7; 7 nucleotides agree with TRBD2. The receptor was derived from a woman aged 18-30 years with acute COVID-19. The CDR3 DNA reads as TGTGCCAGCAGCTTAGAAGGGGAGGGCTACGAGCAGTACTTC. Translated, it gives CASSLEGEGYEQYF.